This T cell receptor beta chain was recorded in a study of blood T cells in healthy people across ages. Notes on the study in general: Getting older went along with TCR beta diversity per million T cells dropping roughly linearly. The study found more naive CD4+ cells and higher diversity in long-lived than aged donors.

The table lists this clonotype with a few counts. What it recognizes is unknown. Combining a sample-barcoded 5' primer with a J-beta primer mix, a second PCR ran for about 7 to 11 cycles. There were at least 3 million CDR3-containing paired-end reads obtained from each sample. TCRdb used MiXCR to reprocess the 5' RACE reads, holding one entry per CDR3 protein. The table lists about 1.4 million distinct CDR3 sequences, approximately 60% of them singletons, with 6.5% to 8.5% in the top ten. The CDR3 covers 16 residues. Per the germline V gene, CDR1 is SGHKS and CDR2 is YYEKEE (reference sequence). Trimming took off 0 bases at V and 0 bases at J, with 13 bases between the two ends.

The chain carries TRBV5-5 and TRBJ2-7; D remains unclear. Sequencing used blood. The source is a man younger than 30 in good health. CDR3 loop: CASSLELRLSSYEQYF. DNA for the CDR3: TGTGCCAGCAGCTTGGAGTTGCGCTTGAGCTCCTACGAGCAGTACTTC.